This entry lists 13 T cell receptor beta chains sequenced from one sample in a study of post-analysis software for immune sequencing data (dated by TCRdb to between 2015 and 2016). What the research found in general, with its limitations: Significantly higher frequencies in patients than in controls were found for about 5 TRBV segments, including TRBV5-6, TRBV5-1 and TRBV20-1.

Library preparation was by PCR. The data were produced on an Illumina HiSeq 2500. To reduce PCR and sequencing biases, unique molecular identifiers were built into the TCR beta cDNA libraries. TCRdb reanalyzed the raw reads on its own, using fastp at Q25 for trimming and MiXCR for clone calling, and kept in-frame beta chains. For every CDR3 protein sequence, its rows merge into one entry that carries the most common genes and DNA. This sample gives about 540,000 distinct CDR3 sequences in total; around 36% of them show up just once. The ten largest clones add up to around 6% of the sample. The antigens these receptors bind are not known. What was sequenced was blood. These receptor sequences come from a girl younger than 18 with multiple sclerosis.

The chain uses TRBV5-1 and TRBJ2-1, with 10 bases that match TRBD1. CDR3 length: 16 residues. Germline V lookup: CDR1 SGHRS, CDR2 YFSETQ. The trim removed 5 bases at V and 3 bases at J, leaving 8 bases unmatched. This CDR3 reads CASSFTGTGDYNEQFF. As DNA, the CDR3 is TGCGCCAGCAGTTTTACCGGGACAGGGGACTACAATGAGCAGTTCTTC.

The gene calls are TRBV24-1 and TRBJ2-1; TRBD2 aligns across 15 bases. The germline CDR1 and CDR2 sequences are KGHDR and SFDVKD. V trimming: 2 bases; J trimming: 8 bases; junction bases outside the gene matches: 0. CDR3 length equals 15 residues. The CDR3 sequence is CATSDWTSGGDEQFF. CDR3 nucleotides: TGTGCCACCAGTGATTGGACTAGCGGGGGGGATGAGCAGTTCTTC.

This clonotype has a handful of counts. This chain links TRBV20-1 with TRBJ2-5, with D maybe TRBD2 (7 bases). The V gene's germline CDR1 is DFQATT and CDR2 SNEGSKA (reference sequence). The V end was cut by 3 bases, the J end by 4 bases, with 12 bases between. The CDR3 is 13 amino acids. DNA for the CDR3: TGCAGTGCTAGCCGAGGGGGGGGAGAGACCCAGTACTTC. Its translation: CSASRGGGETQYF.

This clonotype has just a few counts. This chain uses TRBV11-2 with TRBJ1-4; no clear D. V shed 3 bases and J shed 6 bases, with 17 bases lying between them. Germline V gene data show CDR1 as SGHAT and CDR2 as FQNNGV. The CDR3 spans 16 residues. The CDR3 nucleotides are TGTGCCAGCAGCTTGGGCTGGCGACCTATTTATGAAAAACTGTTTTTT. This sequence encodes CASSLGWRPIYEKLFF.

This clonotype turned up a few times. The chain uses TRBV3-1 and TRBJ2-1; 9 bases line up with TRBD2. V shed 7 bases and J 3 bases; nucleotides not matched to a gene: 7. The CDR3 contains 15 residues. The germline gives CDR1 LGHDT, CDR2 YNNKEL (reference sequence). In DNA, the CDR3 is TGTGCCAGCACGTTTGGTAGCGGGGGCTACAATGAGCAGTTCTTC. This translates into CASTFGSGGYNEQFF.

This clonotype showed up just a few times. CDR3 sequence: CASSPGLAGAHTDTQYF. The CDR3 nucleotides are TGCGCCAGCAGCCCAGGCCTAGCGGGGGCGCACACAGATACGCAGTATTTT. The V gene is TRBV5-1, the J gene TRBJ2-3; 10 positions match TRBD2. After removal of 4 bases from V and 2 bases from J, the junction contained 10 bases not matched to a gene. The germline gives CDR1 SGHRS, CDR2 YFSETQ. The CDR3 totals 17 residues.

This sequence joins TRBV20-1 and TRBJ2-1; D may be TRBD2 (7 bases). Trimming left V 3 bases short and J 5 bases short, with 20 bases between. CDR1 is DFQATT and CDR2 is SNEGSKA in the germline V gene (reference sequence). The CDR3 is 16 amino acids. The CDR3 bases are TGCAGTGCTAGTTTAGCGTGGGCGGGGGCGAACAATGAGCAGTTCTTC. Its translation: CSASLAWAGANNEQFF.

This CDR3 reads CASSSKDWTYEQYF. CDR3 DNA sequence: TGTGCCAGCAGTTCGAAGGACTGGACCTACGAGCAGTACTTC. The chain recombines TRBV12-3 or TRBV12-4 with TRBJ2-7; D possibly corresponds to TRBD2 (5 bases). The CDR3 is 14 amino acids. Trimming stripped 4 bases from V and 2 bases from J, with 12 bases between.

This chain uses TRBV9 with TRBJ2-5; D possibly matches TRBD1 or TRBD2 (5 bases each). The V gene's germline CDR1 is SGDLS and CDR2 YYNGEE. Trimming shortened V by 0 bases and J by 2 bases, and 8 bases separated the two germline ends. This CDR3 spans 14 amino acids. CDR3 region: CASSVAGRQETQYF. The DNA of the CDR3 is TGTGCCAGCAGCGTAGCAGGGAGACAAGAGACCCAGTACTTC.

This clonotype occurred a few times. The CDR3: CASTQLAENYNEQFF. CDR3 coding DNA: TGTGCCAGCACTCAACTAGCGGAAAACTACAATGAGCAGTTCTTC. V is TRBV6-5 and J is TRBJ2-1; 8 positions match TRBD2. In germline, CDR1 is MNHEY, CDR2 SVGAGI. The V and J ends lost 7 bases and 3 bases, in that order; junction bases with no gene match: 8. This CDR3 is built from 15 residues.

The CDR3 DNA reads TGCAGTGCTAGAGATCAGAGCAGGGGGCCTGCACAGTACTTC. Translated, it gives CSARDQSRGPAQYF. The V gene is TRBV20-1, the J gene TRBJ2-7; 8 nucleotides agree with TRBD1. The CDR3 contains 14 residues. Germline V CDR1 and CDR2: DFQATT, SNEGSKA (reference sequence). J lost 10 bases, V lost 0 bases, and 11 bases had no gene match.

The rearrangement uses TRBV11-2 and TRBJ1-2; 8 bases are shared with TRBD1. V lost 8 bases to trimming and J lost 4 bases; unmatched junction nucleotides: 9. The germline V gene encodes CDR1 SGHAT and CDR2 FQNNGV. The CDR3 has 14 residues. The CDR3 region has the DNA TGTGCCAGCTCCTTCGGCGGGACAGGCTATGGCTACACCTTC. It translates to CASSFGGTGYGYTF.

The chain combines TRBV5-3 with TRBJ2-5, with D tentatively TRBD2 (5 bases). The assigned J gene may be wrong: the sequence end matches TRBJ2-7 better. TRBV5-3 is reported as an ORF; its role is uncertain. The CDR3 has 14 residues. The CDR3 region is CARSFLRVPNEQYF. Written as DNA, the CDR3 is TGTGCCAGAAGCTTCCTGAGGGTCCCCAACGAGCAGTACTTC.